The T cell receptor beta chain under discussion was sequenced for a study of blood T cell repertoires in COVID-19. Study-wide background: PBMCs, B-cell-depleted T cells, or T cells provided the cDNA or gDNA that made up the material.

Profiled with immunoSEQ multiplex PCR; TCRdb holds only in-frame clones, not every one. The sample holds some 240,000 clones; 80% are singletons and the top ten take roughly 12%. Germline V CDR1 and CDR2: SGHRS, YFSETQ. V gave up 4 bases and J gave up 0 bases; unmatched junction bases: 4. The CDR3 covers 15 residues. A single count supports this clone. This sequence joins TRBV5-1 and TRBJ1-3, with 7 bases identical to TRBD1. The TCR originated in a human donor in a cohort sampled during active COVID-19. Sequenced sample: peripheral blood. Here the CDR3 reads CASSPGTASGNTIYF. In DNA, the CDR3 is TGCGCCAGCAGCCCGGGGACAGCCTCTGGAAACACCATATATTTT.